This T cell receptor beta chain was identified during a study of T cells expressing NK-cell markers. As for the study in general: Eight donors were sequenced, seven testing HCMV-seropositive and one testing seronegative. Study outcomes and limitations: Expanded NKG2C+ T cell clones were not confirmed as HCMV-specific. In a group of several donors, dominant NKG2C+ clonotypes represented about 1.0-7.5% of CD8+ T cells.

TCR beta cDNA was generated via 5'RACE template switching incorporating UMIs. TCRdb reprocessed the 5' RACE reads, with one entry per CDR3 protein and no DNA. Across 5,000 to 6,500 distinct CDR3 sequences, the top ten clones capture 60% of the sample. To note about this clonotype: Its antigen is not known.

The length of the CDR3 is 15 residues. CDR1 is SGHTA, CDR2 FQGNSA, per germline. The chain is built from TRBV7-2 and TRBJ2-5; the D call of TRBD2 rests on TCRdb alone, since no DNA is present to check it. This TCR came from a man younger than 30 in good health. Sequencing was performed on blood T cells: a sorted CD56 or NKG2C T cell subset, CD4+ or CD8+ T cells, or bulk PBMC T cells (not recorded which). CDR3 residues: CASSEGLAVALAQYF.